A selection of T cell receptor beta chains follows, all from one sample in a study of shared clonotypes between healthy human individuals. Assay used: immunoSEQ multiplex PCR; TCRdb lists only in-frame clones, some missing. The repertoire holds about 2,200,000 clones, with 85% to 95% as singletons. Sequenced input: naive CD8+ T cells from PBMCs. The receptor source for this set is a man between 18 and 35 years old in good health. Some clones in this sample may be carry-over from other donors' samples. Both conserved end residues are part of each CDR3. D genes are given only for firm matches. Not all rows give a size; the values are once, few, many and, for expanded clones, a class.

d_gene,v_gene,abundance,j_gene,CDR3nt,CDR3aa
TRBD1,TRBV19,-,TRBJ1-5,TGTGCCAGCCGACCTGGGGACAGAAGATATAGCAATCAGCCCCAGCATTTT,CASRPGDRRYSNQPQHF
TRBD2,TRBV30,-,TRBJ2-3,TGTGCCTGGTCGGGACTAGCGGGAGTGTCCCCTCTTGGCACAGATACGCAGTATTTT,CAWSGLAGVSPLGTDTQYF
-,TRBV27,-,TRBJ1-1,TGTGCCAGCAGTCTCGACAGGACAACTGAAGCTTTCTTT,CASSLDRTTEAFF
-,TRBV7-2,-,TRBJ2-1,TGTGCCAGCAGCTCCGGGACATACAATGAGCAGTTCTTC,CASSSGTYNEQFF
-,TRBV14,-,TRBJ1-1,TGTGCCAGCAGCCTCGGCCAAAGGGCTTTCTTT,CASSLGQRAFF
TRBD2,TRBV27,-,TRBJ2-3,TGTGCCAGCAGTTTACATAGCGGGGGCGCGGCGCAGTATTTT,CASSLHSGGAAQYF
-,TRBV29-1,few,TRBJ1-1,TGCAGCGTTATCCAGGGGTATACTGAAGCTTTCTTT,CSVIQGYTEAFF
-,TRBV28,-,TRBJ1-2,TGTGCCAGCAGGCCTAACTTCGGACAGTTCTATGGCTACACCTTC,CASRPNFGQFYGYTF
-,TRBV16,-,TRBJ1-1,TGTGCCAGCAGCCAATCCCGGACAAGTACGTACACTGAAGCTTTCTTT,CASSQSRTSTYTEAFF
-,TRBV10-3,-,TRBJ2-7,TGTGCCATCAGTGAGCGGCTTACCTACGAGCAGTACTTC,CAISERLTYEQYF
TRBD2,TRBV7-8,once,TRBJ2-3,TGTGCCAGCAGCTCCCGGCTAGCGGGAGTTTCAGATACGCAGTATTTT,CASSSRLAGVSDTQYF
-,TRBV7-9,-,TRBJ2-7,TGTGCCAGCAGCTTATACGGTGGGGAGATCACCTACGAGCAGTACTTC,CASSLYGGEITYEQYF
TRBD1,TRBV28,-,TRBJ1-4,TGTGCCACCACCGGGGACAGGGGGTCAACTAATGAAAAACTGTTTTTT,CATTGDRGSTNEKLFF
-,TRBV2,-,TRBJ1-2,TGTGCCAGCAGTGAATTGGACAGCACCTCTACTAACTATGGCTACACCTTC,CASSELDSTSTNYGYTF
TRBD2,TRBV4-3,-,TRBJ2-7,TGCGCCAGCAGCCCGGGTAGCGGGACCTACGAGCAGTACTTC,CASSPGSGTYEQYF
TRBD2,TRBV28,-,TRBJ2-1,TGTGCCAGCAGTGGTACGACAGGAACTCCTAGCGGGTTTTACAATGAGCAGTTCTTC,CASSGTTGTPSGFYNEQFF
-,TRBV10-3,-,TRBJ2-3,TGTGCCATCAAGGCGGGGGCAGGGCACACAGATACGCAGTATTTT,CAIKAGAGHTDTQYF
TRBD1,TRBV27,once,TRBJ2-5,TGTGCCAGCAGTTCAAGAGAGGACAGGGGATGGGAGACCCAGTACTTC,CASSSREDRGWETQYF
TRBD1,TRBV27,-,TRBJ2-7,TGTGCCAGCAGCCCCAGGACAGGTTTCTACGAGCAGTACTTC,CASSPRTGFYEQYF
-,TRBV27,-,TRBJ2-1,TGTGCCAGCAGTCCACCTAGCTCCAATGAGCAGTTCTTC,CASSPPSSNEQFF
-,TRBV7-3,-,TRBJ1-1,TGTGCCAGCACCATGGGATACGGAGACACCGAAGCTTTCTTT,CASTMGYGDTEAFF
-,TRBV10-3,-,TRBJ1-2,TGTGCCATCAGTGACACAGACCGACAGATTGACTATGGCTACACCTTC,CAISDTDRQIDYGYTF
-,TRBV9,-,TRBJ2-1,TGTGCCAGCAGCGTAGGCTTAGCCGGGTTTTACAATGAGCAGTTCTTC,CASSVGLAGFYNEQFF
-,TRBV11-2,once,TRBJ1-3,TGTGCCAGCAGCCGGGGTGATGGAAACACCATATATTTT,CASSRGDGNTIYF
-,TRBV9,-,TRBJ2-7,TGTGCCAGCAGCGTCAACTCCTACGAGCAGTACTTC,CASSVNSYEQYF
-,TRBV10-1,once,TRBJ2-5,TGCGCCAGCAGTGTGGGAGATTTCGGAGTCCCAGAGACCCAGTACTTC,CASSVGDFGVPETQYF
TRBD2,TRBV27,-,TRBJ2-5,TGTGCCAGCAGCATGGGGACTAGCGGGAGGCGGGAGACCCAGTACTTC,CASSMGTSGRRETQYF
-,TRBV6-6,-,TRBJ1-2,TGTGCCAGCAGCTACCGGGATACTAACTATGGCTACACCTTC,CASSYRDTNYGYTF